The next 22 T cell receptor beta chains were all read from a single sample in a study of beta chain features in type 1 diabetes. Study-wide points: Type 1 diabetes patients had moderately but significantly shorter TCRB CDR3s in all four CD4+ subsets.

Sequencing targeted expressed TCRB transcripts, as all isolated RNA had been reverse transcribed. The method was immunoSEQ multiplex PCR; TCRdb's version includes in-frame clones alone and lacks a portion of them. Counted here are about 230,000 clones, roughly 17% occurring once; the ten biggest clones make up less than 0.09%. Their antigens are not known. Sequencing was carried out using naive CD4+ T cells from blood. Receptors were obtained from a man younger than 45 with type 1 diabetes.

The genes are TRBV5-4 and TRBJ2-7; TRBD1 matches at 8 bases. The CDR3 covers 14 residues. Germline-derived CDR1 and CDR2 are SGHNT and YYREEE (reference sequence). V gave up 6 bases and J gave up 3 bases; unmatched junction bases: 8. The CDR3 nucleotides read TGTGCCAGCACCCAACAGGGGGTGGTCTACGAGCAGTACTTC. It codes for CASTQQGVVYEQYF. Together with reference TRBV5-4 and TRBJ2-7, the CDR3 gives the full variable domain: ETGVTQSPTHLIKTRGQQVTLRCSSQSGHNTVSWYQQALGQGPQFIFQYYREEENGRGNFPPRFSGLQFPNYSSELNVNALELDDSALYLCASTQQGVVYEQYFGPGTRLTVT.

This clone came up a few times. The chain joins TRBV4-1 to TRBJ2-3, with a tentative D call TRBD1 (5 bases). Germline V gene sequence: CDR1 MGHRA, CDR2 YSYEKL. The germline V and J ends were trimmed by 1 base and 0 bases, with 11 bases remaining between them. The CDR3 spans 16 residues. CDR3 bases: TGCGCCAGCAGCCAAGGAAGGCGGACAAGCACAGATACGCAGTATTTT. Translated, it gives CASSQGRRTSTDTQYF.

The V call is TRBV13, the J call TRBJ2-2; D is unclear. Between the trimmed V and J ends, which lost 2 bases and 2 bases, there was a span of 3 bases. Germline V gene sequence: CDR1 PRHDT, CDR2 FYEKMQ (reference sequence). The CDR3 consists of 13 residues. The CDR3 sequence is CASSLTNTGELFF. The CDR3 nucleotides read TGTGCCAGCAGCTTAACCAACACCGGGGAGCTGTTTTTT.

The V and J genes are TRBV10-2 and TRBJ2-1; perhaps D is TRBD1 or TRBD2 (5 bases each). The CDR3 extends over 12 amino acids. Trimming took 3 bases from V and 9 from J, leaving 9 bases between them. The germline V gene encodes CDR1 WSHSY and CDR2 SAAADI. CDR3 sequence (DNA): TGCGCCAGCAGTGATCCGGGACGTGAGCAGTTCTTC. This codes for CASSDPGREQFF.

In its sample, this clone was seen a few times. This chain connects TRBV7-9 to TRBJ2-1, with D unresolved. The length of the CDR3 is 13 residues. The V gene's germline CDR1 is SEHNR and CDR2 FQNEAQ (reference sequence). The ends were cut back, 5 bases at V and 5 bases at J, with 10 bases in the middle. The CDR3 region has the DNA TGTGCCAGCAGCATGACGGTGAACAATGAGCAGTTCTTC. Translation: CASSMTVNNEQFF.

J is TRBJ2-5 and V is TRBV15, with D hard to call. The V gene's germline CDR1 is LNHNV and CDR2 YYDKDF (reference sequence). Trimming left V 2 bases short and J 5 bases short, with 12 bases between. The CDR3 has 14 residues. The CDR3 sequence: CATSRSGRSETQYF. CDR3 coding DNA: TGTGCCACCAGCAGATCCGGAAGGAGCGAGACCCAGTACTTC.

This chain joins TRBV7-2 and TRBJ1-3; D unresolved. The CDR3 spans 15 residues. Per the germline V gene, CDR1 is SGHTA and CDR2 is FQGNSA. Trimming left V 5 bases short and J 0 bases short, with 11 bases between. CDR3 in amino acids: CASSVTVGSGNTIYF. The CDR3 DNA is TGTGCCAGCAGCGTCACGGTCGGCTCTGGAAACACCATATATTTT.

The J gene is TRBJ1-5, the V gene TRBV6-1; D remains ambiguous. Germline CDR1 MNHNS, CDR2 SASEGT. V lost 6 bases and J lost 3, with 9 bases in between. This CDR3 has 13 residues. The CDR3 is CASRRDPNQPQHF. The DNA for the CDR3 is TGTGCCAGCAGAAGGGATCCCAATCAGCCCCAGCATTTT.

As regards this clone: The sample carries other DNA sequences with the same CDR3. The chain combines TRBV2 with TRBJ2-5, with D hard to call. Trimming shortened V by 4 bases and J by 5 bases, and 5 bases separated the two germline ends. Germline V gene data show CDR1 as SNHLY and CDR2 as FYNNEI. CDR3 length: 11 residues. CDR3 DNA: TGTGCCAGCAGTGTAGGGGAGACCCAGTACTTC. This translates into CASSVGETQYF. The complete variable domain, with remaining parts taken from reference TRBV2 and TRBJ2-5, reads EPEVTQTPSHQVTQMGQEVILRCVPISNHLYFYWYRQILGQKVEFLVSFYNNEISEKSEIFDDQFSVERPDGSNFTLKIRSTKLEDSAMYFCASSVGETQYFGPGTRLLVL.

This clone turned up a few times. This chain joins TRBV4-2 and TRBJ2-7; maybe TRBD1 (5 bases). V was clipped by 3 bases and J by 0 bases, with 12 bases between them. Germline V gene data show CDR1 as LGHNA and CDR2 as YNFKEQ. The CDR3 length is 15 residues. The CDR3 sequence is CASSQGLTDSYEQYF. The CDR3, as DNA: TGTGCCAGCAGCCAGGGGCTTACCGACTCCTACGAGCAGTACTTC.

This chain joins TRBV7-8 and TRBJ2-1, with 12 positions matching TRBD2. Unmatched junction bases numbered 4, after V lost 1 base and J lost 9 bases. Germline V lookup: CDR1 SGHVS, CDR2 FQNEAQ. The CDR3 is 15 residues long. CDR3 nucleotides: TGTGCCAGCAGCTTAGAACTAGCGGGAGGTAGTGAGCAGTTCTTC. Translated: CASSLELAGGSEQFF.

The chain couples TRBV6-6 to TRBJ1-2; a weak D match, TRBD1 (5 bases). The germline V and J ends were trimmed by 4 bases and 1 base, with 10 bases remaining between them. The CDR3 length is 14 residues. The germline gives CDR1 MNHNY, CDR2 SVGAGI (reference sequence). CDR3 region: CASSSAGSNYGYTF. The CDR3 DNA is TGTGCCAGCAGTTCCGCAGGGAGTAACTATGGCTACACCTTC.

The gene calls are TRBV9 and TRBJ2-7; weak D call: TRBD2 (6 bases). Germline V gene sequence: CDR1 SGDLS, CDR2 YYNGEE. With 0 bases removed from V and 4 bases from J, the gap between germline ends came to 11 bases. This CDR3 has 14 amino acids. CDR3 residues: CASSVAGGGYEQYF. The CDR3 bases are TGTGCCAGCAGCGTAGCGGGCGGAGGGTACGAGCAGTACTTC.

This clone occurred a few times. V and J are TRBV29-1 and TRBJ2-2, with 8 bases matching TRBD1. This CDR3 comprises 14 residues. J gave up 1 base and V 7 bases, and 5 bases lay outside the gene matches. Per germline, CDR1 SQVTM and CDR2 ANQGSEA. The CDR3 reads CSGYGTGNTGELFF. The CDR3 DNA reads as TGCAGCGGATATGGGACAGGGAACACCGGGGAGCTGTTTTTT.

The rearrangement joins TRBV10-3 to TRBJ2-1, with D unclear. With 3 bases removed from V and 8 bases from J, the gap between germline ends came to 14 bases. The germline V gene has CDR1 ENHRY and CDR2 SYGVKD. The CDR3 is made up of 14 amino acids. CDR3 loop: CAISEVGGSHEQFF. Here the CDR3 DNA reads TGTGCCATCAGTGAAGTGGGCGGCTCCCATGAGCAGTTCTTC.

The J gene is TRBJ2-7, the V gene TRBV28; 11 positions agree with TRBD1. There are 15 residues in the CDR3. After removal of 4 bases from V and 3 bases from J, the junction contained 5 bases not matched to a gene. Germline CDR1 is MDHEN and CDR2 is SYDVKM. The CDR3 is CASSSTGTGGYEQYF. The CDR3 bases are TGTGCCAGCAGTTCGACCGGGACAGGGGGCTACGAGCAGTACTTC.

This clone was seen more than once but under ten times. The chain couples TRBV4-1 to TRBJ1-2, with a tentative D call TRBD1 (5 bases). The CDR3 spans 18 residues. The V gene lost 0 bases and the J gene lost 8 bases, with 25 bases spanning the gap. Germline V lookup: CDR1 MGHRA, CDR2 YSYEKL. CDR3: CASSQDPVVTAREGGYTF. As DNA, the CDR3 is TGCGCCAGCAGCCAAGATCCTGTTGTGACGGCCAGGGAAGGCGGCTACACCTTC.

The V and J genes are TRBV18 and TRBJ1-1; unclear D gene. The CDR3 loop spans 15 amino acids. Germline CDR1 KGHSH, CDR2 LQKENI. Between the trimmed V and J ends, which lost 4 bases and 1 base, there was a span of 13 bases. The CDR3 here is CASSRTGDANTEAFF. CDR3 DNA: TGTGCCAGCTCACGGACGGGAGATGCGAACACTGAAGCTTTCTTT.

There are a few counts of this clone. The chain joins TRBV9 to TRBJ2-7; D perhaps matches TRBD2 (5 bases). V was clipped by 0 bases and J by 3 bases, with 10 bases between them. Germline loops: CDR1 SGDLS, CDR2 YYNGEE. The CDR3 is 14 residues long. In DNA form, the CDR3 reads TGTGCCAGCAGCGTAGAAAGCGGATTCTACGAGCAGTACTTC. The encoded protein is CASSVESGFYEQYF.

The table lists this clone with a few counts. The gene calls are TRBV27 and TRBJ2-7; TRBD1 matches 7 bases. Germline V gives CDR1 MNHEY, CDR2 SMNVEV (reference sequence). The CDR3 extends over 17 amino acids. Trimming took 4 bases from V and 3 from J; bases not matched to a gene: 15. CDR3 nucleotides: TGTGCCAGCAGTTCCCTCTTGAACAGGGGCAAGTACTACGAGCAGTACTTC. This encodes CASSSLLNRGKYYEQYF.

The rearrangement uses TRBV6-1 and TRBJ2-1, with D tentatively TRBD2 (6 bases). Germline CDR1 is MNHNS and CDR2 is SASEGT. The CDR3 length is 12 residues. The germline V and J ends were trimmed by 6 bases and 13 bases, with 16 bases remaining between them. CDR3 bases: TGTGCCAGCAGCGCCGGGACTCCGGGCCAGTTCTTC. Translation gives CASSAGTPGQFF.

The chain joins TRBV30 to TRBJ1-4; 9 positions agree with TRBD1. From germline, CDR1 is GTSNPN and CDR2 SVGIG (reference sequence). The CDR3 loop spans 16 amino acids. With 5 bases clipped from V and 3 bases from J, the junction kept 10 bases outside the gene matches. This CDR3 reads CAWGTGGAWANEKLFF. The DNA of the CDR3 is TGTGCCTGGGGCACAGGGGGCGCCTGGGCTAATGAAAAACTGTTTTTT. The complete variable domain, with remaining parts taken from reference TRBV30 and TRBJ1-4, reads SQTIHQWPATLVQPVGSPLSLECTVEGTSNPNLYWYRQAAGRGLQLLFYSVGIGQISSEVPQNLSASRPQDRQFILSSKKLLLSDSGFYLCAWGTGGAWANEKLFFGSGTQLSVL.